One sample yielded the 2 T cell receptor beta chains listed below, sequenced in a study of OX40 agonist ivuxolimab in advanced cancers. Assay: immunoSEQ multiplex PCR; the TCRdb copy retains only in-frame clones and omits some. The repertoire holds under 85,000 clones, with approximately 89% as singletons. This specimen consisted of CD4+ or CD8+ T cells sorted from blood, obtained in a trial of the OX40 agonist ivuxolimab. The source is an adult with an advanced solid tumor such as melanoma, head and neck, liver or kidney cancer.

This rearrangement joins TRBV6-5 to TRBJ2-3, with 10 nucleotides matching TRBD2. The V gene's germline CDR1 is MNHEY and CDR2 SVGAGI. The length of the CDR3 is 14 residues. V shed 6 bases, J shed 4 bases, and the junction held 4 bases outside the gene matches. CDR3 nucleotide sequence: TGTGCCAGCAGCCCTGGACTAGCGGCAGATACGCAGTATTTT. Protein product: CASSPGLAADTQYF.

This chain uses TRBV5-1 with TRBJ1-3; the D gene is possibly TRBD1 (5 bases). This CDR3 has 16 residues. The germline V and J ends were trimmed by 2 bases and 3 bases, with 15 bases remaining between them. Germline CDR1 reads SGHRS; CDR2 reads YFSETQ. The CDR3 DNA sequence: TGCGCCAGCAGCTTATCTACAGGAGGAAATGGAAACACCATATATTTT. This codes for CASSLSTGGNGNTIYF.